These T cell receptor beta chains were read from a single sample in a study of CD8 T cells in Susac syndrome. TCRdb called the immunoSEQ multiplex PCR reads again in MiXCR, with one record for every CDR3 protein. This table holds over 150,000 distinct CDR3 sequences, around 93% found once. Material for sequencing was CD4+ T cells from PBMCs. The origin of the receptors is a human donor with multiple sclerosis. Both conserved end residues are part of each CDR3.

TRBJ2-3 TRBV5-1 CASSFSADTQYF
TRBJ2-1 TRBV5-4 CASSFGGQRYNEQFF
TRBJ2-1 TRBV2 CASSTGTSGYNEQFF
TRBJ1-1 TRBV28 CAITLSRGNTEAFF
TRBJ1-1 TRBV4-3 CASSQDQEGGLEAFF
TRBJ2-7 TRBV5-1 CASSWGLPGPNGQYF
TRBJ2-4 TRBV6-2/TRBV6-3 CASIKLGGREHIQYF
TRBJ1-3 TRBV11-1 CASSQSRAIHPGNTIYF
TRBJ2-7 TRBV4-2 CASSQGIGRSIREQYF
TRBJ2-7 TRBV10-3 CAIRQTYEQYF
TRBJ1-2 TRBV28 CASSLAGGGYGYTF
TRBJ2-7 TRBV3-1 CASSQDEGAGEQYF
TRBJ2-6 TRBV9 CASSLPGPSLTF
TRBJ1-1 TRBV19 CASSIYGMNTEAFF
TRBJ2-7 TRBV2 CATSSFWEQYF
TRBJ2-5 TRBV6-1 CASGSAGGFQETQYF
TRBJ2-7 TRBV4-1 CASSQDRGGREQYF
TRBJ2-7 TRBV5-1 CASSLGPGLAGREQYF
TRBJ2-3 TRBV29-1 CSVEGPKTGPDTQYF
TRBJ2-7 TRBV6-5 CASRAPGYEQYF
TRBJ1-5 TRBV12-5 CASGLIGYSNQPQHF
TRBJ1-5 TRBV20-1 CSGRGGGESNQPQHF
TRBJ2-1 TRBV7-2 CASSLLRNNEQFF
TRBJ1-5 TRBV5-1 CASSLGSNQPQHF
TRBJ2-5 TRBV6-1 CASKGYWVFETQYF
TRBJ2-1 TRBV19 CASSIARLEGLPEQFF
TRBJ1-4 TRBV2 CASNHYVNEKLFF
TRBJ2-1 TRBV5-4 CASLAGGGNEQFF
TRBJ2-7 TRBV9 CASSVGDSSYEQYF
TRBJ2-5 TRBV4-3 CASSRADRDPQETQYF
TRBJ2-5 TRBV2 CASSDARYQETQYF
TRBJ2-5 TRBV19 CASSGGAGETQYF
TRBJ2-7 TRBV4-2 CASSPTGTGSEEQYF
TRBJ2-3 TRBV20-1 CSVGRTSGITDTQYF
TRBJ1-1 TRBV10-3 CAISELNTEAFF
TRBJ2-7 TRBV5-8 CASSFSPGHYEQYF
TRBJ2-5 TRBV24-1 CAVGDSTQETQYF
TRBJ2-7 TRBV30 CAWRRRSGASYEQYF
TRBJ2-2 TRBV2 CASSGRPFTGELFF
TRBJ2-5 TRBV27 CASSLRSGTKTQYF
TRBJ2-3 TRBV4-3 CASSQDFNGADTQYF
TRBJ2-7 TRBV7-8 CASSLRHGSYEQYF
TRBJ1-1 TRBV4-2 CASSQVDRDNTEAFF
TRBJ1-6 TRBV20-1 CSARSVQTYSSRDGNSPLHF
TRBJ2-7 TRBV6-2/TRBV6-3 CASTPRGAYEQYF
TRBJ1-1 TRBV5-1 CASSRTGTMNTEAFF
TRBJ2-3 TRBV4-3 CASSQAGTATDTQYF
TRBJ2-7 TRBV6-5 CASSYQRGTGYEQYF
TRBJ1-2 TRBV6-1 CASSQPRGQGANYGYTF
TRBJ1-3 TRBV5-8 CASSFTGQGDTIYF
TRBJ1-1 TRBV5-1 CASSSDTEAFF
TRBJ1-1 TRBV5-4 CASSLGGPRMNTEAFF
TRBJ1-5 TRBV28 CASSQKTGVRHF
TRBJ2-5 TRBV12-3/TRBV12-4 CASRGQGTSEVTQYF
TRBJ1-4 TRBV27 CASSRGQAGNEKLFF
TRBJ2-1 TRBV3-1 CASSHRTSGQFF
TRBJ2-5 TRBV18 CASSPGLGHQETQYF
TRBJ2-1 TRBV30 CAWEIQNEQFF
TRBJ2-2 TRBV3-1 CASSSGTSSAGELFF